What follows describes a single T cell receptor (beta chain). Its antigen is undetermined. The data derive from a study of cytomegalovirus exposure and HLA in healthy donors. Study findings and constraints: While the bulk of TCR sequences proved rare, some public TCRs turned up in many donors. Later analysis indicated greater clonal expansion among HLA-associated TCR beta chains than among equally common other chains. Trimming of TCR beta V- and J-genes showed a link, identified in a later analysis, to a missense DCLRE1C variant. What was likely a sequencing artifact was a cluster of highly shared sequence variants.

The CDR3 length is 12 residues. V lost 3 bases, J lost 7 bases, and 3 bases stayed unmatched. CDR1 is SGHDT, CDR2 YYEEEE, per germline. This PCR relied on a set of 60 Vbeta primers and 13 Jbeta primers. Sequenced by immunoSEQ multiplex PCR; TCRdb stores in-frame clones only, minus some. This sample has 75,000 to 80,000 clones, with more than 55% found just once. The sample comprised PBMCs. The TCR comes from a man aged 55 to 69 in good health and CMV-seropositive. V is TRBV5-6 and J is TRBJ2-7; TRBD2 matches 8 bases. CDR3 nucleotides: TGTGCCAGCAGCTCGGGACTAGGTGAGCAGTACTTC. It yields the protein CASSSGLGEQYF.